This T cell receptor (beta chain) was recovered during a study of vaccination and CD4 T cells after COVID-19. Study at large: Investigators stimulated cells with overlapping spike peptides drawn from SARS-CoV-2, HCoV-NL63, HCoV-OC43 and HCoV-229E.

CDR3 length: 15 amino acids. Losses at the gene ends were 6 bases for V and 6 bases for J; bases not matched to a gene: 12. Germline values: CDR1 DFQATT, CDR2 SNEGSKA (reference sequence). This clonotype was observed a few times. Its antigen remains unidentified. Treatment denoted: roughly ten-day PBMC culture with coronavirus spike peptide pools or control peptides (ViraFEST assay). Once peptide pools had expanded antigen-specific T cells, ViraFEST sequenced TCRs. The Oncomine TCR Beta short-read assay was applied to DNA of cultured CD4+ T cells. TCRdb used MiXCR to reprocess the PCR reads, holding one entry per CDR3 protein. The table lists almost 20,000 distinct CDR3 sequences, more than 40% of them singletons.

This clonotype was obtained from a human donor who had recovered from COVID-19. This chain uses TRBV20-1 with TRBJ1-5; 9 bases match TRBD1. Sequenced here: CD4+ T cells from blood, cultured in vitro, sampled before SARS-CoV-2 vaccination. CDR3 bases: TGCAGTGCCCTTCCGGGACAGGGTTTCAGTCAGCCCCAGCATTTT. This codes for CSALPGQGFSQPQHF.